This T cell receptor beta chain was obtained from a study of blood T cell repertoires in COVID-19. Overall study context: The United States, Italy and Spain were the sources of the acute and convalescent COVID-19 samples. The cDNA or gDNA used as material had been derived from T cells, B-cell-depleted T cells, or PBMCs.

In the original analysis: For nucleated cells, counts were estimated from reference gene primer amplification. Here immunoSEQ multiplex PCR was the method, and the copy in TCRdb shows in-frame clones only, minus some. The D gene and trimming were derived from the DNA, and the V and J assignments and clone size from that table. Of about 81,000 clones in the sample, more than 70% were seen once. V dropped 4 bases and J dropped 2 bases, with 11 bases sitting between them. This CDR3 has 15 amino acids. From germline, CDR1 is MGHDK and CDR2 SYGVNS. This TCR came from a human donor in a cohort sampled during active COVID-19. The V and J genes are TRBV25-1 and TRBJ2-2, with a possible D match to TRBD1 (6 bases). The specimen sequenced was peripheral blood. DNA for the CDR3: TGTGCCAGCAGTGCGGGACACCTCAACACCGGGGAGCTGTTTTTT. Translating gives CASSAGHLNTGELFF.